The 22 T cell receptor beta chains below come from one sample, sequenced in a study of spatial heterogeneity in lung cancer. The time point here: sample taken at primary tumor resection. Tumor, nontumor lung or frozen PBMC supplied whole RNA, sequenced without sorting. One entry per CDR3 protein, called by TCRdb with MiXCR from the 5' RACE reads. The data contain 7,600 or so distinct CDR3 sequences, 7% of them singletons. Sequencing used PBMCs, obtained at surgery. The receptors stem from a male donor with early-stage non-small cell lung cancer.

This clonotype has at least ten counts. This beta chain turned up in a library designed for alpha chains; as an off-target read, its abundance says little. The chain uses TRBV11-2 and TRBJ1-4, with D hard to call. The CDR3 sequence is 14 residues long. CDR1 and CDR2 (germline): SGHAT, FQNNGV. The germline V and J ends were trimmed by 3 bases and 0 bases, with 5 bases remaining between them. The CDR3 protein is CASSFSSTNEKLFF. The CDR3 region has the DNA TGTGCCAGCAGCTTTTCTTCAACTAATGAAAAACTGTTTTTT.

The sample holds one count of this clonotype. This beta chain is a stray read from a library made for alpha chains; its abundance is not meaningful. The chain couples TRBV7-9 to TRBJ1-1; 9 bases are shared with TRBD1. The germline CDR1 and CDR2 sequences are SEHNR and FQNEAQ (reference sequence). The V and J ends lost 4 bases and 5 bases, in that order; junction bases with no gene match: 5. This CDR3 has 14 amino acids. The CDR3 coding sequence is TGTGCCAGCAGCTCCGGGACAGGGAGGACTGAAGCTTTCTTT. It specifies CASSSGTGRTEAFF.

This clonotype occurred many times. Because this beta chain is a stray read in a library intended to capture alpha chains, its abundance should not be given much weight. The chain carries TRBV15 and TRBJ2-7; 9 positions agree with TRBD1. Germline assignment: CDR1 LNHNV and CDR2 YYDKDF (reference sequence). The CDR3 is 14 amino acids. Trimming removed 0 bases from V and 8 bases from J; junction bases left unmatched: 5. The CDR3 here is CATSREGTGWKQYF. As DNA, the CDR3 is TGTGCCACCAGCAGAGAGGGGACAGGGTGGAAGCAGTACTTC.

This clonotype has a count of ten or more. Since the library was made to target alpha chains, this beta chain is a stray read and its abundance is not meaningful. This sequence joins TRBV25-1 and TRBJ1-6, with D unclear. Trimming took 0 bases from V and 5 from J, leaving 8 bases between them. Germline V lookup: CDR1 MGHDK, CDR2 SYGVNS. The CDR3 is 15 residues long. In DNA form, the CDR3 reads TGTGCCAGCAGTGAATACCTTACCGATAATTCACCCCTCCACTTT. Its protein product is CASSEYLTDNSPLHF.

This clonotype has a count of ten or more. This beta chain was picked up by a library intended for alpha chains and is off target, so its count carries little meaning. This chain joins TRBV5-6 and TRBJ2-7; a possible D gene is TRBD2 (5 bases). The CDR3 is 16 amino acids. CDR1 is SGHDT, CDR2 YYEEEE, per germline. V gave up 1 base and J gave up 2 bases, with 16 bases separating them. The CDR3: CASSLIPGFPTYEQYF. The CDR3 nucleotides read TGTGCCAGCAGCTTGATCCCGGGATTCCCCACCTACGAGCAGTACTTC.

This clonotype was seen ten or more times. This beta chain slipped into a library made for alpha chains as a stray read, so its size is not meaningful. V and J are TRBV6-5 and TRBJ2-3; 11 positions match TRBD1. The germline gives CDR1 MNHEY, CDR2 SVGAGI. CDR3 length: 14 amino acids. The J segment lost 5 bases and the V segment lost 7 bases, leaving 5 bases of the junction unmatched. The CDR3, as DNA: TGTGCCAGCACCTCGGACAGGGGGCAAGATACGCAGTATTTT. As protein: CASTSDRGQDTQYF.

In its sample, this clonotype was seen many times. Since it is a stray read in a library aimed at alpha chains, this beta chain has a size that is not meaningful. The chain carries TRBV27 and TRBJ2-1; TRBD1 is a possible D gene (6 bases). This CDR3 spans 15 amino acids. V was trimmed by 5 bases and J by 4 bases, leaving 15 bases between them. Germline CDR1 MNHEY, CDR2 SMNVEV (reference sequence). The DNA for the CDR3 is TGTGCCAGCAGTGTAACACGGGACACATACAATGAGCAGTTCTTC. Amino acid sequence: CASSVTRDTYNEQFF.

This clonotype has a handful of counts. Since it is a stray read in a library aimed at alpha chains, this beta chain has a size that is not meaningful. The chain recombines TRBV3-1 with TRBJ2-1; D call uncertain. V was cut by 1 base and J by 2 bases, with 3 bases left in between. Germline V gives CDR1 LGHDT, CDR2 YNNKEL (reference sequence). CDR3 length: 13 amino acids. The CDR3 nucleotides read TGTGCCAGCAGCCAAGGACCCTACAATGAGCAGTTCTTC. Its protein product is CASSQGPYNEQFF.

Many counts were recorded for this clonotype. This beta chain is a stray sequence in a library constructed for alpha chains; its clone size is not meaningful. The chain carries TRBV19 and TRBJ1-4; D not certain. The V and J ends lost 6 bases and 5 bases respectively, with 10 bases between them. Per the germline V gene, CDR1 is LNHDA and CDR2 is SQIVND (reference sequence). The CDR3 consists of 13 residues. The CDR3 region is CASSRTENEKLFF. The CDR3 coding sequence is TGTGCCAGTAGCCGGACGGAAAATGAAAAACTGTTTTTT.

On this clonotype itself: This beta chain came through as a stray read in a library set up for alpha chains, and its size says little. This chain connects TRBV20-1 to TRBJ2-3; no firm D call. CDR3 size: 11 residues. The V end lost 5 bases, the J end lost 6 bases, and 9 bases lay between the germline ends. Germline V lookup: CDR1 DFQATT, CDR2 SNEGSKA (reference sequence). As DNA, the CDR3 is TGCAGTGCTCCAGACGCGGATACGCAGTATTTT. Encoded protein: CSAPDADTQYF.

This clonotype appeared many times. Found in a library prepared for alpha chains, this beta chain is an off-target read, and its abundance has little meaning. The chain has TRBV28 and TRBJ1-1; TRBD1 aligns across 9 bases. CDR1 MDHEN and CDR2 SYDVKM come from the germline V gene. The V gene end was trimmed by 5 bases and the J gene end by 1 base; junction bases not matched to a gene: 5. CDR3 length equals 15 residues. This CDR3 is CASSRDRVTNTEAFF. The CDR3 DNA reads TGTGCCAGCAGTAGGGACAGGGTCACGAACACTGAAGCTTTCTTT. Supplemented by reference TRBV28 and TRBJ1-1, the full variable domain reads DVKVTQSSRYLVKRTGEKVFLECVQDMDHENMFWYRQDPGLGLRLIYFSYDVKMKEKGDIPEGYSVSREKKERFSLILESASTNQTSMYLCASSRDRVTNTEAFFGQGTRLTVV.

The table lists this clonotype with many counts. This beta chain lies outside the target of a library built for alpha chains; its clone size means little. The chain has TRBV4-1 and TRBJ2-2; 8 positions match TRBD2. Per the germline V gene, CDR1 is MGHRA and CDR2 is YSYEKL. V lost 4 bases, J lost 1 base, and 2 bases stayed unmatched. The CDR3 consists of 15 residues. CDR3 in DNA: TGCGCCAGCAGCCTCGGGAGGGGGAACACCGGGGAGCTGTTTTTT. Its protein product is CASSLGRGNTGELFF.

This clonotype was detected ten times or more. This beta chain is off target for a library built for alpha chains, so its abundance means little. The J gene is TRBJ2-5, the V gene TRBV28; possible D gene TRBD1, 6 bases. There are 16 residues in the CDR3. CDR1 is MDHEN, CDR2 SYDVKM, per germline. Trimming stripped 0 bases from V and 4 bases from J, with 15 bases between. For the CDR3, the DNA is TGTGCCAGCAGTTTATGGGACAGTGCCGGCAGAGAGACCCAGTACTTC. It specifies CASSLWDSAGRETQYF.

This clonotype was seen ten or more times. As an off-target read in a library built for alpha chains, this beta chain has a frequency of little significance. The chain is built from TRBV29-1 and TRBJ2-1; 7 nucleotides line up with TRBD2. This CDR3 spans 10 amino acids. V dropped 7 bases and J dropped 8; count of bases not matched to a gene: 2. Germline V CDR1 and CDR2: SQVTM, ANQGSEA. The CDR3 sequence is CSAGGYEQFF. CDR3 DNA sequence: TGCAGCGCCGGGGGGTATGAGCAGTTCTTC.

This clonotype was detected many times. For a library built for alpha chains, this beta chain is a stray read; little rests on its size. The V call is TRBV15, the J call TRBJ2-7, with 8 nucleotides matching TRBD1. CDR3 length equals 15 residues. Germline CDR1 reads LNHNV; CDR2 reads YYDKDF (reference sequence). J gave up 3 bases and V 0 bases, and 4 bases lay outside the gene matches. The CDR3: CATSRDQGASYEQYF. In DNA form, the CDR3 reads TGTGCCACCAGCAGAGATCAGGGGGCAAGCTACGAGCAGTACTTC.

This clonotype was recorded a few times. The library was built for alpha chains, so this beta chain is an off-target read and its size means little. The chain links TRBV2 to TRBJ2-3; 13 bases match TRBD2. The germline V gene has CDR1 SNHLY and CDR2 FYNNEI. V was clipped by 3 bases and J by 7 bases; unmatched bases: 4. This CDR3 region has 15 residues. CDR3 DNA: TGTGCCAGCAGTGACCAGACTAGCGGGGGGAATACGCAGTATTTT. As protein: CASSDQTSGGNTQYF.

This clonotype was detected many times. This beta chain lies outside the target of a library built for alpha chains; its clone size means little. The rearrangement links TRBV7-6 to TRBJ2-2, with D hard to call. The CDR3 is made up of 19 amino acids. Germline V lookup: CDR1 SGHVS, CDR2 FNYEAQ. V was trimmed by 5 bases and J by 3 bases, leaving 25 bases between them. CDR3 in amino acids: CASSHQDRKAWQDTGELFF. The CDR3 bases are TGTGCCAGCAGCCATCAGGACCGTAAAGCCTGGCAAGACACCGGGGAGCTGTTTTTT.

This clonotype was observed at least ten times. The library was prepared for alpha chains; this beta chain is a stray read, so its frequency means little. The chain combines TRBV5-1 with TRBJ2-1, with TRBD1 matching over 9 bases. V was pared by 0 bases and J by 3 bases, with 1 base of the junction left unmatched. Germline loops: CDR1 SGHRS, CDR2 YFSETQ. There are 15 residues in the CDR3. CDR3 bases: TGCGCCAGCAGCTTGGAGGGACAGGGCTACAATGAGCAGTTCTTC. Its translation: CASSLEGQGYNEQFF.

This clonotype was counted at least ten times. In a library made to pick up alpha chains, this beta chain is a stray read with a size that means little. This chain connects TRBV28 to TRBJ2-7; D remains unclear. Trimming removed 5 bases from V and 2 bases from J, with 13 bases in between. Germline V gene lookup returns CDR1 MDHEN and CDR2 SYDVKM. This CDR3 is built from 14 residues. The CDR3 nucleotides read TGTGCCAGCAGTGCCCCGGTACTCGCCTACGAGCAGTACTTC. Its translation: CASSAPVLAYEQYF.

This clonotype showed up many times. Found in a library prepared for alpha chains, this beta chain is an off-target read, and its abundance has little meaning. The chain recombines TRBV5-6 with TRBJ1-2, with D possibly matching TRBD1 (5 bases). The CDR3 contains 13 residues. Germline V CDR1 and CDR2: SGHDT, YYEEEE. V lost 4 bases and J lost 4, with 11 bases in between. CDR3 protein: CASSGGMTYGYTF. CDR3 bases: TGTGCCAGCAGCGGGGGGATGACCTATGGCTACACCTTC.

This clonotype has ten or more counts. This beta chain turned up in a library designed for alpha chains; as an off-target read, its abundance says little. The CDR3 is CASRTLDREGSPLHF. The DNA for the CDR3 is TGTGCCAGCAGGACCCTGGACAGGGAAGGTTCACCCCTCCACTTT. The V call is TRBV6-2 or TRBV6-3, the J call TRBJ1-6; 8 bases fit TRBD1. This CDR3 spans 15 amino acids. Trimming took 6 bases from V and 9 from J; bases not matched to a gene: 10. CDR1 is MNHEY, CDR2 SVGEGT, per germline.

There are many counts of this clonotype. This beta chain represents an off-target read in a library built for alpha chains; its size is of limited meaning. This rearrangement joins TRBV3-1 to TRBJ2-5, with D perhaps being TRBD1 or TRBD2 (5 bases each). This CDR3 has 14 amino acids. Looked up from germline, CDR1 is LGHDT and CDR2 is YNNKEL (reference sequence). The germline V and J ends were trimmed by 3 bases and 8 bases, with 16 bases remaining between them. This CDR3 is CASSHIGATETQYF. CDR3 in DNA: TGTGCCAGCAGCCATATCGGGGCAACGGAAACCCAGTACTTC.